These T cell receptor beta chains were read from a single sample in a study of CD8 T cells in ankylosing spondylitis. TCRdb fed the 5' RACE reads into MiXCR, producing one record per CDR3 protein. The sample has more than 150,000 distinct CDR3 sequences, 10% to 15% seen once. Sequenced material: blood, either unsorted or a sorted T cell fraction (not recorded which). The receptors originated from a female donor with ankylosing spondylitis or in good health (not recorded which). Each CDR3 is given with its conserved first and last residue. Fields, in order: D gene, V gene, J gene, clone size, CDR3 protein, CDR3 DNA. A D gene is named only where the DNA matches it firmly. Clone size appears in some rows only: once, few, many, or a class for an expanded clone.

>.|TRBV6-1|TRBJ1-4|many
CASRRGEKLFF
TGTGCCAGCAGGCGGGGTGAAAAACTGTTTTTT
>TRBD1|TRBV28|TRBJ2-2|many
CASTRPRQGRLTGELFF
TGTGCCAGCACCAGACCCCGACAGGGTCGGTTAACTGGGGAGCTGTTTTTT
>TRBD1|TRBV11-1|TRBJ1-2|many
CASGTGTGIDGYTF
TGTGCCAGCGGGACTGGGACAGGGATTGATGGCTACACCTTC
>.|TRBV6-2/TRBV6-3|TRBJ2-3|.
CASSPDPTSPDTQYF
TGTGCCAGCAGTCCCGACCCAACAAGCCCCGATACGCAGTATTTT
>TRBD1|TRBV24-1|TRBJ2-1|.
CATSGNRDRVFNEQFF
TGTGCCACCAGTGGAAACCGGGACAGGGTGTTCAATGAGCAGTTCTTC
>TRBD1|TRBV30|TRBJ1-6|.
CAWSGRTGGLSPLHF
TGTGCCTGGAGCGGACGTACAGGGGGACTGTCACCCCTCCACTTT
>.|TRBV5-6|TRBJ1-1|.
CASSLAGEGTEAFF
TGTGCCAGCAGCTTGGCAGGGGAGGGGACTGAAGCTTTCTTT
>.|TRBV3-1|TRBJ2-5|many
CASSQGPDTPKETQYF
TGTGCCAGCAGCCAAGGTCCGGACACCCCCAAAGAGACCCAGTACTTC
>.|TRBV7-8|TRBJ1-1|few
CASSLDVDTEAFF
TGTGCCAGCAGCTTAGACGTAGACACTGAAGCTTTCTTT
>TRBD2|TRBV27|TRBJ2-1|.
CASRSSGSYNEQFF
TGTGCCAGCAGAAGTAGCGGGTCCTACAATGAGCAGTTCTTC
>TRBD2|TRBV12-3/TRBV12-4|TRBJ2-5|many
CASSSSGRWETQYF
TGTGCCAGCAGTTCTAGCGGGAGATGGGAGACCCAGTACTTC
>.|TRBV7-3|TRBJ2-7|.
CASSPSRSSNEQYF
TGTGCCAGCAGCCCGTCTAGGAGTAGTAACGAGCAGTACTTC
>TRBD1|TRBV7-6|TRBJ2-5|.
CASSFNRGETQYF
TGTGCCAGCAGCTTTAACAGGGGCGAGACCCAGTACTTC
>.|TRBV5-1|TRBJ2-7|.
CASSSGQPDYEQYF
TGCGCCAGCAGCTCGGGACAACCGGACTACGAGCAGTACTTC
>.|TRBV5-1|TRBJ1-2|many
CASSLAAAGYGYTF
TGCGCCAGCAGCTTGGCGGCTGCAGGCTATGGCTACACCTTC
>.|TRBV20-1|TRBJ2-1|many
CSARASSTGAGNEQFF
TGCAGTGCTAGAGCGTCCAGTACCGGGGCTGGCAATGAGCAGTTCTTC
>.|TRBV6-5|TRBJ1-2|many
CASSYHRWATF
TGTGCCAGCAGTTATCACAGGTGGGCGACCTTC
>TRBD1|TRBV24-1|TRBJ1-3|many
CATRGQSSGNTIYF
TGTGCCACCAGGGGACAGTCCTCTGGAAACACCATATATTTT
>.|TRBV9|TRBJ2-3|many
CASSRRADTDTQYF
TGTGCCAGCAGCCGCCGAGCGGATACAGATACGCAGTATTTT
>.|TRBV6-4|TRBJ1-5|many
CASSGGGNQPQHF
TGTGCCAGCAGTGGGGGTGGCAATCAGCCCCAGCATTTT
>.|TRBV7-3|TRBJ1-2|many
CASSFTRSSYTF
TGTGCCAGCAGCTTTACCCGGAGTAGCTACACCTTC
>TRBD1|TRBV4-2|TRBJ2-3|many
CASSQDLRDRAFGPGKDTQYF
TGTGCCAGCAGCCAAGACCTCCGGGACAGGGCCTTCGGTCCGGGGAAAGATACGCAGTATTTT
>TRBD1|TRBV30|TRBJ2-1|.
CAWSAKDRLSNEQFF
TGTGCCTGGAGTGCTAAGGACAGGCTAAGCAATGAGCAGTTCTTC
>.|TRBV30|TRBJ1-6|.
CAWKRGLGGPVADNSPLHF
TGTGCCTGGAAGAGGGGTTTGGGGGGCCCGGTTGCAGATAATTCACCCCTCCACTTT
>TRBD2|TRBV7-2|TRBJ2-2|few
CASARGGLVTGELFF
TGTGCCAGCGCCCGGGGGGGATTGGTCACCGGGGAGCTGTTTTTT
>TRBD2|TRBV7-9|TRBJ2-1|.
CASSPVAGGPSPFF
TGTGCCAGCAGCCCTGTAGCGGGAGGGCCGAGTCCGTTCTTC
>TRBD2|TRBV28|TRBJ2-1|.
CASSSGAGGEGEQFF
TGTGCCAGCAGTTCAGGCGCGGGAGGGGAAGGTGAGCAGTTCTTC
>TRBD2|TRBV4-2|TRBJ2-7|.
CASSQYPRGRVSYEQYF
TGTGCCAGCAGCCAATATCCTCGCGGGAGGGTCTCCTACGAGCAGTACTTC
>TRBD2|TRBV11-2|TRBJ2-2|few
CASSHGAGVITGELFF
TGTGCCAGCAGCCACGGAGCGGGAGTAATCACCGGGGAGCTGTTTTTT
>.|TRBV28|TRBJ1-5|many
CASSLSSGSNQPQHF
TGTGCCAGCAGTTTAAGTTCGGGCAGTAATCAGCCCCAGCATTTT
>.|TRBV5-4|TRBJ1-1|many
CASSLDSYGGTEAFF
TGTGCCAGCAGCCTGGACAGCTACGGAGGGACTGAAGCTTTCTTT
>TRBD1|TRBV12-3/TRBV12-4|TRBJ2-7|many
CASSWGQVYEQYF
TGTGCCAGCAGTTGGGGACAGGTCTACGAGCAGTACTTC
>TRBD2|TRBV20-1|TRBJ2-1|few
CSARLPWGGPYNEQFF
TGCAGTGCTAGATTACCCTGGGGAGGGCCCTACAATGAGCAGTTCTTC
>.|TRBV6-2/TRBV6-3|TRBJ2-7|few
CATSGRDSAEQYF
TGTGCCACCTCCGGTAGGGATTCTGCCGAGCAGTACTTC
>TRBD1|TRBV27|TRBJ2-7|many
CASSLRGQDYEQYF
TGTGCCAGCAGTTTACGCGGACAGGACTACGAGCAGTACTTC
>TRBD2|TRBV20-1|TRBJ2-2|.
CSARGTSGRNTGELFF
TGCAGTGCTAGAGGGACTAGCGGGAGGAACACCGGGGAGCTGTTTTTT
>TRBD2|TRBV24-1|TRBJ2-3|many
CATSDPIAGVTDTQYF
TGTGCCACCAGTGATCCTATAGCGGGAGTTACAGATACGCAGTATTTT
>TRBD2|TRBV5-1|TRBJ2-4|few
CASSPGTSGRTGKNIQYF
TGCGCCAGCAGCCCGGGGACTAGCGGGAGAACAGGCAAAAACATTCAGTACTTC
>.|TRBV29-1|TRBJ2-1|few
CSVARRHDGNEQFF
TGCAGCGTCGCCCGACGGCATGATGGCAATGAGCAGTTCTTC
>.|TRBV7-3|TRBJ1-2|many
CASSSGGVGTNYGYTF
TGTGCCAGCAGCTCGGGGGGCGTCGGAACGAACTATGGCTACACCTTC
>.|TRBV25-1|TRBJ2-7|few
CASSVPHGIETVGAYEQYF
TGTGCCAGCAGCGTCCCCCATGGTATTGAGACTGTGGGGGCCTACGAGCAGTACTTC
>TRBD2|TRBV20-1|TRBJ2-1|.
CSASTSGSGNSYNEQFF
TGCAGTGCTAGTACCAGCGGGAGCGGGAACTCCTACAATGAGCAGTTCTTC
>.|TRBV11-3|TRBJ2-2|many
CASRQASGWELFF
TGTGCCAGCAGACAGGCGTCCGGCTGGGAGCTGTTTTTT
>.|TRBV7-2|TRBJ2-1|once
CASSLSLDPHEQFF
TGTGCCAGCAGCTTATCCCTCGACCCGCATGAGCAGTTCTTC
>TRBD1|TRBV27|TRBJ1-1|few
CASSPRTGGSTEAFF
TGTGCCAGCAGTCCCCGGACAGGGGGCTCCACTGAAGCTTTCTTT
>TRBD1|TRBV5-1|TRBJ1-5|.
CASSHTGGPNQPQHF
TGCGCCAGCAGCCATACAGGGGGCCCCAATCAGCCCCAGCATTTT
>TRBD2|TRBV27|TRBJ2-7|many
CASSLSSGSSRYEQYF
TGTGCCAGCAGTTTATCGAGCGGGAGTTCGAGGTACGAGCAGTACTTC
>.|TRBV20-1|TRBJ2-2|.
CSARPGLLSGELFF
TGCAGTGCTAGACCGGGACTGCTGTCCGGGGAGCTGTTTTTT
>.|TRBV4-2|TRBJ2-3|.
CASSQPGTLVDTQYF
TGTGCCAGCAGCCAACCCGGGACTTTGGTAGATACGCAGTATTTT
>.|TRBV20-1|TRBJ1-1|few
CSARAGGGNTEAFF
TGCAGTGCTAGAGCCGGTGGGGGGAACACTGAAGCTTTCTTT
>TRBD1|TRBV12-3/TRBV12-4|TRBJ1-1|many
CASSFARTGRTEAFF
TGTGCCAGCAGTTTCGCCCGGACAGGGCGCACTGAAGCTTTCTTT
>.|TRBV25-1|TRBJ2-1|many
CASSESGRLNNEQFF
TGTGCCAGCAGTGAATCGGGACGGCTGAACAATGAGCAGTTCTTC
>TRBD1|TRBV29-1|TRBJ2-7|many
CSVEGVKDRSSYEQYF
TGCAGCGTTGAAGGGGTGAAGGACAGGAGCTCCTACGAGCAGTACTTC